The sequence of this T cell receptor beta chain was determined in a study of blood T cell repertoires in COVID-19. How the authors handled the data: Estimation of nucleated cell counts was performed using reference gene primer amplification. Clones were read by immunoSEQ multiplex PCR, and TCRdb kept only the in-frame ones, dropping some. The V and J calls and clone size come from that table; D and trimming were worked out from the DNA. The sample holds 130,000 to 150,000 clones, approximately 80% seen once. Germline loops: CDR1 GTSNPN, CDR2 SVGIG (reference sequence). CDR3 length: 13 amino acids. The genes are TRBV30 and TRBJ2-3; 9 bases map to TRBD2. The source is a middle-aged woman who had recovered from COVID-19. Input material: PBMCs or T cells enriched from blood (not recorded which). In DNA form, the CDR3 reads TGTGCTCGCAGCGGGGGGACGGCAGATACGCAGTATTTT. This sequence encodes CARSGGTADTQYF. Complete variable domain (other parts from reference TRBV30 and TRBJ2-3): SQTIHQWPATLVQPVGSPLSLECTVEGTSNPNLYWYRQAAGRGLQLLFYSVGIGQISSEVPQNLSASRPQDRQFILSSKKLLLSDSGFYLCARSGGTADTQYFGPGTRLTVL.